These T cell receptor beta chains were read from a single sample in a study of T cells after yellow fever vaccination. MiXCR, applied by TCRdb to the 5' RACE reads, yields one record per CDR3 protein. The sample gives roughly 310,000 distinct CDR3 sequences, about 9.5% of which show up once; under 20% is in the top ten. Sequences were derived from PBMCs, sampled on the day of the first yellow fever vaccination. The receptor source for this set is a man younger than 30 who received the YFV17D yellow fever vaccine. Each CDR3 is given with its conserved first and last residue. The D gene is left open where the match is weak. Expanded clones get a size class; other rows say once, few or many, or leave the size out.

D gene: NA; clone size: NA; J gene: TRBJ1-1; V gene: TRBV7-9; CDR3 length: 12; CDR3 DNA: TGTGCCAGCAGCCCACGGGGGGATGAAGCTTTCTTT; CDR3 protein: CASSPRGDEAFF
D gene: TRBD2; clone size: NA; J gene: TRBJ2-3; V gene: TRBV20-1; CDR3 length: 15; CDR3 DNA: TGCAGTGCTAGAGGAACCGGGACTAGCCTGTATACGCAGTATTTT; CDR3 protein: CSARGTGTSLYTQYF
D gene: NA; clone size: NA; J gene: TRBJ1-1; V gene: TRBV11-2; CDR3 length: 15; CDR3 DNA: TGTGCCAGCAGCTTAGTTGCAGGGAGGGACACTGAAGCTTTCTTT; CDR3 protein: CASSLVAGRDTEAFF
D gene: NA; clone size: few; J gene: TRBJ1-4; V gene: TRBV4-2; CDR3 length: 15; CDR3 DNA: TGTGCCAGCAGCCAAGATGGCGGCCGCGGTGAAAAACTGTTTTTT; CDR3 protein: CASSQDGGRGEKLFF
D gene: TRBD2; clone size: NA; J gene: TRBJ2-1; V gene: TRBV4-3; CDR3 length: 16; CDR3 DNA: TGCGCCAGCAGCCAAAGGAATGGACTAGCGGGGGGCCGGCAGTTCTTC; CDR3 protein: CASSQRNGLAGGRQFF
D gene: TRBD1; clone size: NA; J gene: TRBJ1-2; V gene: TRBV6-2/TRBV6-3; CDR3 length: 16; CDR3 DNA: TGTGCCAGCAGCCACGGAAGGCCAGGGGGCGCCTATGGCTACACCTTC; CDR3 protein: CASSHGRPGGAYGYTF
D gene: TRBD2; clone size: few; J gene: TRBJ2-7; V gene: TRBV20-1; CDR3 length: 14; CDR3 DNA: TGCAGTGCTAGACCGGGGGGTCTCGCCTACGAGCAGTACTTC; CDR3 protein: CSARPGGLAYEQYF
D gene: NA; clone size: few; J gene: TRBJ2-1; V gene: TRBV29-1; CDR3 length: 14; CDR3 DNA: TGCAGCGTTGATGGGGTTAGCTCCTACAATGAGCAGTTCTTC; CDR3 protein: CSVDGVSSYNEQFF
D gene: TRBD2; clone size: NA; J gene: TRBJ2-3; V gene: TRBV12-3/TRBV12-4; CDR3 length: 17; CDR3 DNA: TGTGCCAGCAGTCGAGGACGGGGGGGAACTAGCACAGATACGCAGTATTTT; CDR3 protein: CASSRGRGGTSTDTQYF
D gene: NA; clone size: many; J gene: TRBJ2-3; V gene: TRBV5-1; CDR3 length: 13; CDR3 DNA: TGCGCCAGCTGGACAACCGGCACAGATACGCAGTATTTT; CDR3 protein: CASWTTGTDTQYF